Reported below is one T cell receptor beta chain. The same CDR3 also results from other DNA sequences found in this sample. Germline V gene sequence: CDR1 KGHDR, CDR2 SFDVKD. Between the trimmed V and J ends, which lost 7 bases and 2 bases, there was a span of 8 bases. This CDR3 region has 13 residues. This entry is derived from a study of blood T cell repertoires in COVID-19. Sequenced by immunoSEQ multiplex PCR; TCRdb stores in-frame clones only, minus some. The repertoire holds some 99,000 clones, with 80% to 90% as singletons. This TCR was sampled from a human donor with COVID-19, enrolled during active disease. The donor label of this sample is uncertain. The gene calls are TRBV24-1 and TRBJ1-5, with D possibly being TRBD1 (5 bases). The sample comprised peripheral blood. The CDR3, as DNA: TGTGCCACCAGCGGGGGGGGCAATCAGCCCCAGCATTTT. Its protein product is CATSGGGNQPQHF.